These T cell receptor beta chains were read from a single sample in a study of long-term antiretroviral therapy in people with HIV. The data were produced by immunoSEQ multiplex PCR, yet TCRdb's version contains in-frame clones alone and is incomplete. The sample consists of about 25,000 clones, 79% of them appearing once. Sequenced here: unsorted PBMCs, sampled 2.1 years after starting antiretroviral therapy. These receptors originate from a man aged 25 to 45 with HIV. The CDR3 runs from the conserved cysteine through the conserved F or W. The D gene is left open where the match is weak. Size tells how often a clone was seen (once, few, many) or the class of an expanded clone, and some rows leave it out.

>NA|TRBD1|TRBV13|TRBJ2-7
CASSVRDRGYEQYF
TGTGCCAGCAGCGTCCGGGACAGGGGGTACGAGCAGTACTTC
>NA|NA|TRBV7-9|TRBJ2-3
CASSLVGLDTDTQYF
TGTGCCAGCAGCTTAGTTGGGCTGGACACAGATACGCAGTATTTT
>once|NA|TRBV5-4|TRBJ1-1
CASSSGNTEAFF
TGTGCCAGCAGCTCCGGGAACACTGAAGCTTTCTTT
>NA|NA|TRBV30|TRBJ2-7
CAWRVGGVKSEQYF
TGTGCCTGGAGGGTCGGAGGGGTAAAAAGCGAGCAGTACTTC
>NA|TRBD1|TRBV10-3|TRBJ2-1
CAIRGTDPYEQFF
TGTGCCATCAGGGGGACAGATCCGTATGAGCAGTTCTTC
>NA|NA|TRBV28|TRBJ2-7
CASSSRVAYEQYF
TGTGCCAGCAGTTCCAGGGTAGCCTACGAGCAGTACTTC
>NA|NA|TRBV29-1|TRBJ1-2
CSVGRQDGYTF
TGCAGCGTTGGGCGTCAGGATGGCTACACCTTC
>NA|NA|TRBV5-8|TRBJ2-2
CASSSPGQGLTGELFF
TGTGCCAGCAGCTCGCCCGGGCAGGGTCTCACCGGGGAGCTGTTTTTT
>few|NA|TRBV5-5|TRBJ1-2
CASSPREGKDGYTF
TGTGCCAGCAGCCCCCGGGAGGGTAAGGATGGCTACACCTTC
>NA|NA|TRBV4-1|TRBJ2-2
CASSRMETGELFF
TGCGCCAGCAGCCGGATGGAGACCGGGGAGCTGTTTTTT
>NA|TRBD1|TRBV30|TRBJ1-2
CAWRGDRRDGYTF
TGTGCCTGGAGAGGGGACAGGAGGGATGGCTACACCTTC